This T cell receptor (beta chain) was sequenced during a study of identical twins (dated by TCRdb to 2016 to 2017). Regarding the study in general: The study deep-sequenced TCR alpha and beta repertoires from monozygotic twins, unrelated adults of various ages and cord blood to test whether fetal clonotypes persist. To rule out contamination, replicate twin experiments were performed at different times with different library preparation protocols.

The CDR3 covers 14 residues, taking in both the cysteine and the phenylalanine. This entry keeps only the CDR3 DNA: 42 bases, framed from base 1. CDR1 and CDR2 (SGHTA, FQGNSA) derive from the germline V gene. The V and J ends are trimmed by 2 bases and 5 bases, leaving 12 bases between them. The library was generated by 5' RACE. TCRdb shows the sequencer as Illumina HiSeq 2000. A universal primer binding site was introduced by template switching, and a unique molecular identifier was present in the final cDNA, enabling accurate counting of TCR cDNA molecules. Specific primers in the conserved constant-segment region were used to synthesize first-strand cDNA for the TCR alpha and beta chains. To control for contamination, every cDNA library was double barcoded, receiving both a SMART-Mk sample barcode and Illumina barcodes. Two successive PCR steps introduced TruSeq adapter sequences along with Illumina sample barcodes. TCR alpha and beta cDNA libraries were sequenced on the Illumina HiSeq platform with custom primers. As for the original processing: Unique molecular identifiers were extracted from raw reads with MiGEC, and CDR3 positions were determined with MiXCR. Recombination models were inferred per individual with the repgenHMM and IGoR tools using an EM algorithm. The analysis of shared clonotypes was done with the tcR package in R, with sharing normalized by the product of cloneset sizes. To study raw recombination without the effects of thymic and clonal selection, out-of-frame nonproductive sequences were analyzed. TCRdb reanalyzed the raw reads on its own, using fastp at Q25 for trimming and MiXCR for clone calling, and kept in-frame beta chains. Every CDR3 protein is listed once, alongside the most common genes and DNA of its rows. TCRdb's processing, not the authors', yielded these V and J calls. This sample comprises approximately 140,000 distinct CDR3 sequences, roughly 3.3% of them detected only once. Of the sample, 8.1% falls within the top ten clones.

This clonotype has ten or more counts. The antigen it recognizes is unknown. Per-base quality was not reported, and no clone a single base away is much larger than it. Every donor was a healthy Caucasian. Using Miltenyi CD45RO+ enrichment and human naive T-cell isolation kits, memory (CD45RO+) and naive T cells were isolated from PBMC. General findings and caveats noted by the study authors: Abundant cord blood beta clonotypes carried fewer insertions; young adult naive repertoires showed a weaker similar trend, while memory repertoires showed none. Invariant T cells such as MAIT and iNKT could partly confound zero-insertion analyses, although diverse VJ usage argued against such confounding for most clonotypes. Out-of-frame TCR alpha sharing in monozygotic twins was systematically underestimated by recombination models, whereas sharing between unrelated individuals was in agreement with the recombination models. Compared with coincidental sharing between unrelated individuals, an excess of low generation-probability sequences was observed among out-of-frame TCR alpha sequences shared between twins. Because the same donors could not be followed over many years, the conclusions depended on cross-sectional statistical analysis. Excess twin sharing in beta out-of-frame sequences was weaker because fewer shared sequences lowered the signal-to-noise ratio.

This receptor was obtained from a young man in good health. The V and J genes are TRBV7-2 and TRBJ2-5; confidence is insufficient to name the D gene. The specimen sequenced was memory T cells sorted from blood. The sample's cell subset or site label, in plain terms: CD45RO+ enriched T cells. DNA sequence: TGTGCCAGCAGCTTAAACTATAATAAGGAGACCCAGTACTTC. Protein translation: CASSLNYNKETQYF.